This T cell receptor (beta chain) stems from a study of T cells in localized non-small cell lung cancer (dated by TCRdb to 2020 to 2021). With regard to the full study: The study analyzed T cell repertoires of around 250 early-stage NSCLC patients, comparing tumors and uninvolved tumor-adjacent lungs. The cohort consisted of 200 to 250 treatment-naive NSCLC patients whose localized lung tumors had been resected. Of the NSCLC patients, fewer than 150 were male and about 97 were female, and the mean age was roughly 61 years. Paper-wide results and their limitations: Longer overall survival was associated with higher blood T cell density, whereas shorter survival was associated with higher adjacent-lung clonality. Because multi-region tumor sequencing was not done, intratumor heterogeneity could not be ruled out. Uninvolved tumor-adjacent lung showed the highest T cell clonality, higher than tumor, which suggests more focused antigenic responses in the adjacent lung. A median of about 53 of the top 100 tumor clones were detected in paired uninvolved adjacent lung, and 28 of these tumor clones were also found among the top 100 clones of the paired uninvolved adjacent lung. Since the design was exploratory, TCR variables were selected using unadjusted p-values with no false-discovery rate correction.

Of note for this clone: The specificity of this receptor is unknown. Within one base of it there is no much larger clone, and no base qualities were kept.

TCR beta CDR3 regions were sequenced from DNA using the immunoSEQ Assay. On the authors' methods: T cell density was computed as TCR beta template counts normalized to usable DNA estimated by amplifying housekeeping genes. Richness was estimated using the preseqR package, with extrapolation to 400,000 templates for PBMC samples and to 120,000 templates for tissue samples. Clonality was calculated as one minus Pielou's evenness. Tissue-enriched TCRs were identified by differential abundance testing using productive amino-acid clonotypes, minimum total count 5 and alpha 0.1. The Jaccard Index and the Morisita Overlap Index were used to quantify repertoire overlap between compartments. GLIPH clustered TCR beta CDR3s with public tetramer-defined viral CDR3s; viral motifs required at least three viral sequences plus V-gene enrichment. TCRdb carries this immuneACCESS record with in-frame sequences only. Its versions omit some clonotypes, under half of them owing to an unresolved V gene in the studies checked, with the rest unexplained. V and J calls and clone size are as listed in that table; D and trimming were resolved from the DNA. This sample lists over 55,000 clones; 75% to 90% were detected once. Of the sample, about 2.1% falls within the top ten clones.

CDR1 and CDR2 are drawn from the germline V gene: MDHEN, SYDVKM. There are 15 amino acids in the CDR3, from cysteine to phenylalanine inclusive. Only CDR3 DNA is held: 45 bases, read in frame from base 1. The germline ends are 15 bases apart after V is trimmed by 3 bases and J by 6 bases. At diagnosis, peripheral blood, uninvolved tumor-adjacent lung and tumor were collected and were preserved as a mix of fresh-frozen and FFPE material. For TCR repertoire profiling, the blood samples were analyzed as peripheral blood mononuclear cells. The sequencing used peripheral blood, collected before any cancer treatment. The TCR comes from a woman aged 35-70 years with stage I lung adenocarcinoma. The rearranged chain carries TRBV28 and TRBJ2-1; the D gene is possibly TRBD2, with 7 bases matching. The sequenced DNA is TGTGCCAGCAGTTTGGGGGGGGCGCGAAGCAATGAGCAGTTCTTC. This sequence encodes CASSLGGARSNEQFF.